This T cell receptor (beta chain) was documented in a study of shared T cell receptors in the human thymus (dated by TCRdb to 2020 to 2023). Turning to the overall study: The study examined how the human thymus generates shared, self-reactive T-cell receptor alpha chains.

Sequences MNHEY (CDR1) and SVGAGI (CDR2) are obtained from the germline V gene. Trimming at the junction amounts to 0 bases on V and 4 bases on J, and the germline ends lie 9 bases apart. The CDR3 sequence holds 14 residues, the cysteine and phenylalanine included. Only the CDR3 part of the read is kept: 42 bases, read in frame from the first base. About this clone: Its binding antigen is unknown. Per-base qualities were not stored, and no clone one base away is much larger.

The protocol used for the library was the immunoSEQ multiplex PCR assay. TCRdb's version of the immuneACCESS table is confined to in-frame rearrangements and falls short of the full clone set. An unresolved V gene accounts for under half of the shortfall where checked; the remainder is of unknown origin. Within this sample are about 380,000 clones, with roughly 94% of them counted one time only. Clones ranked in the top ten supply 0.02% of the sample. This TCR came from a human donor. Sequencing was performed on thymocytes. This receptor chain uses TRBV6-5 and TRBJ2-5; the D gene is perhaps TRBD2, from 6 matching bases. The CDR3 region has the sequence CASSYSLGGETQYF. The DNA is TGTGCCAGCAGTTACTCGTTGGGGGGAGAGACCCAGTACTTC.